This T cell receptor (beta chain) was identified in a study of cytomegalovirus exposure and HLA in healthy donors. This table comes from immunoSEQ multiplex PCR, and its TCRdb copy is limited to in-frame clones, with some not included. This table has some 110,000 clones, around 89% appearing once. The CDR3 sequence is 15 residues long. Germline V gene lookup returns CDR1 SQVTM and CDR2 ANQGSEA. The V gene lost 5 bases and the J gene lost 3 bases, with 19 bases spanning the gap. V is TRBV29-1 and J is TRBJ1-1; TRBD1 might be the D (6 bases). This clonotype originated in a woman younger than 35 in good health and CMV-seropositive. Sequencing input: PBMCs. CDR3 sequence (DNA): TGCAGCGTTCCAAGAGGGCGGCCAGGGGACACTGAAGCTTTCTTT. It codes for CSVPRGRPGDTEAFF.